These T cell receptor beta chains were read from a single sample in a study of OX40 agonist ivuxolimab in advanced cancers. Produced via immunoSEQ multiplex PCR; TCRdb's table is partial and in-frame only. The table lists 55,000 to 70,000 clones, 84% of them singletons, with 4% to 5.5% in the top ten. The sequencing here drew on CD4+ or CD8+ T cells sorted from blood, taken in a trial of the OX40 agonist ivuxolimab. The receptors originated from an adult with an advanced solid tumor such as melanoma, head and neck, liver or kidney cancer. Both conserved end residues are part of each CDR3. The order of the fields is D gene, clone size, J gene, V gene, CDR3 DNA, CDR3 protein. The D gene is left open where the match is weak. Rows may omit the clone size; those that give it use once, few, many or a size class.

d_gene: TRBD1; abundance: few; j_gene: TRBJ1-5; v_gene: TRBV28; CDR3nt: TGTGCCAGCAGTTTATTTCCGGGACAGGGGTATCAGCCCCAGCATTTT; CDR3aa: CASSLFPGQGYQPQHF
d_gene: TRBD1; abundance: NA; j_gene: TRBJ1-1; v_gene: TRBV27; CDR3nt: TGTGCCAGCAGTCCCCGGGGACAGGGGAGTGAAGCTTTCTTT; CDR3aa: CASSPRGQGSEAFF
d_gene: TRBD1; abundance: few; j_gene: TRBJ2-2; v_gene: TRBV28; CDR3nt: TGTGCCAGCAGAAAAACCCGGACAGGGGGCATCACCGGGGAGCTGTTTTTT; CDR3aa: CASRKTRTGGITGELFF
d_gene: NA; abundance: once; j_gene: TRBJ2-7; v_gene: TRBV5-1; CDR3nt: TGCGCCAGCAGCTGGGGAGAAGAGTGGGAAGGGTCCTACGAGCAGTACTTC; CDR3aa: CASSWGEEWEGSYEQYF
d_gene: NA; abundance: few; j_gene: TRBJ2-3; v_gene: TRBV6-5; CDR3nt: TGTGCCAGCAGTACGGGGGACCCCACAGATACGCAGTATTTT; CDR3aa: CASSTGDPTDTQYF
d_gene: TRBD2; abundance: NA; j_gene: TRBJ2-1; v_gene: TRBV28; CDR3nt: TGTGCCAGCAGCGCCGGGACTAGCGGGAGGTTGGGCAATGAGCAGTTCTTC; CDR3aa: CASSAGTSGRLGNEQFF
d_gene: TRBD2; abundance: NA; j_gene: TRBJ2-1; v_gene: TRBV2; CDR3nt: TGTGCCACGGGACTAGCTCAGGGTGAGCAGTTCTTC; CDR3aa: CATGLAQGEQFF
d_gene: NA; abundance: NA; j_gene: TRBJ1-1; v_gene: TRBV9; CDR3nt: TGTGCCAGCAGCGTCGCGGGTGGGGGTACTGAAGCTTTCTTT; CDR3aa: CASSVAGGGTEAFF
d_gene: TRBD1; abundance: NA; j_gene: TRBJ2-7; v_gene: TRBV5-5; CDR3nt: TGTGCCAGCAGCCCTTCGTCGACAGGGCCCTACGAGCAGTACTTC; CDR3aa: CASSPSSTGPYEQYF
d_gene: NA; abundance: once; j_gene: TRBJ2-3; v_gene: TRBV7-6; CDR3nt: TGTGCCAGCAGCTTAGGGGGGGCTAGCACAGATACGCAGTATTTT; CDR3aa: CASSLGGASTDTQYF
d_gene: NA; abundance: NA; j_gene: TRBJ1-6; v_gene: TRBV2; CDR3nt: TGTGCCAGCAGTGAGGAGGGGACCCGTAATTCACCCCTCCACTTT; CDR3aa: CASSEEGTRNSPLHF
d_gene: NA; abundance: NA; j_gene: TRBJ2-6; v_gene: TRBV7-3; CDR3nt: TGTGCCAGCAGCTTGGGGCGGACGAGCTCTGGGGCCAACGTCCTGACTTTC; CDR3aa: CASSLGRTSSGANVLTF
d_gene: NA; abundance: NA; j_gene: TRBJ1-5; v_gene: TRBV5-1; CDR3nt: TGCGCCAGCAGCCCCGGGGAGGGGGGTGTGCAGCCCCAGCATTTT; CDR3aa: CASSPGEGGVQPQHF
d_gene: NA; abundance: few; j_gene: TRBJ2-7; v_gene: TRBV27; CDR3nt: TGTGCCAGCAGCCCCGGCCGGGGGGCCCTCGAGCAGTACTTC; CDR3aa: CASSPGRGALEQYF
d_gene: TRBD1; abundance: NA; j_gene: TRBJ1-2; v_gene: TRBV10-3; CDR3nt: TGTGCCATCAGCGGAGGACAGGGAGATAAATATGGCTACACCTTC; CDR3aa: CAISGGQGDKYGYTF
d_gene: TRBD1; abundance: once; j_gene: TRBJ2-7; v_gene: TRBV29-1; CDR3nt: TGCAGCGGCACAGGGGTAGGGACCTACGAGCAGTACTTC; CDR3aa: CSGTGVGTYEQYF
d_gene: NA; abundance: few; j_gene: TRBJ1-5; v_gene: TRBV19; CDR3nt: TGTGCCAGTAGTACAGGCTCGGGGGGCAATCAGCCCCAGCATTTT; CDR3aa: CASSTGSGGNQPQHF
d_gene: NA; abundance: NA; j_gene: TRBJ2-7; v_gene: TRBV28; CDR3nt: TGTGCCAGCAGAAGCCGGGCAGGGGATAACGAGCAGTACTTC; CDR3aa: CASRSRAGDNEQYF
d_gene: TRBD2; abundance: NA; j_gene: TRBJ2-7; v_gene: TRBV6-1; CDR3nt: TGTGCCAGCGCCGGAGCGGGAAACTCCTACGAGCAGTACTTC; CDR3aa: CASAGAGNSYEQYF
d_gene: NA; abundance: NA; j_gene: TRBJ1-2; v_gene: TRBV2; CDR3nt: TGTGCCAGCTGGGGGGGGTATGGCTACACCTTC; CDR3aa: CASWGGYGYTF
d_gene: TRBD2; abundance: NA; j_gene: TRBJ2-1; v_gene: TRBV15; CDR3nt: TGTGCCACCAGCAGAGACCTAGCGGGGGGGCGAGAGCAGTTCTTC; CDR3aa: CATSRDLAGGREQFF
d_gene: TRBD1; abundance: NA; j_gene: TRBJ2-5; v_gene: TRBV10-3; CDR3nt: TGTGCCATCGGGACAGGAGTTCAAGAGACCCAGTACTTC; CDR3aa: CAIGTGVQETQYF
d_gene: NA; abundance: NA; j_gene: TRBJ2-7; v_gene: TRBV11-1; CDR3nt: TGTGCCAGCAGGGGACACTACGAGCAGTACTTC; CDR3aa: CASRGHYEQYF
d_gene: NA; abundance: NA; j_gene: TRBJ2-7; v_gene: TRBV28; CDR3nt: TGTGCCAGCAGCCGAGTGTGGGTGGTCTCCTACGAGCAGTACTTC; CDR3aa: CASSRVWVVSYEQYF
d_gene: NA; abundance: NA; j_gene: TRBJ2-5; v_gene: TRBV18; CDR3nt: TGTGCCAGCTCACCACCGAACAGGGTTGAGACCCAGTACTTC; CDR3aa: CASSPPNRVETQYF
d_gene: NA; abundance: NA; j_gene: TRBJ1-1; v_gene: TRBV19; CDR3nt: TGTGCCAGTAGTATGGTTACAGAAGCTTTCTTT; CDR3aa: CASSMVTEAFF
d_gene: NA; abundance: NA; j_gene: TRBJ1-4; v_gene: TRBV6-5; CDR3nt: TGTGCCAGCAGGAGCCGCCGGGAGCTAGGAAAACTGTTTTTT; CDR3aa: CASRSRRELGKLFF
d_gene: TRBD1; abundance: NA; j_gene: TRBJ2-3; v_gene: TRBV29-1; CDR3nt: TGCAGCGTTACGTTGACAGGGTATAGCACAGATACGCAGTATTTT; CDR3aa: CSVTLTGYSTDTQYF
d_gene: NA; abundance: NA; j_gene: TRBJ2-1; v_gene: TRBV7-9; CDR3nt: TGTGCCAGCAGCTCCTCGGGCCGGAATGAGCAGTTCTTC; CDR3aa: CASSSSGRNEQFF
d_gene: TRBD2; abundance: NA; j_gene: TRBJ2-7; v_gene: TRBV7-9; CDR3nt: TGTGCCAGCAGCTCCACTAGCGGGGATGACTACGAGCAGTACTTC; CDR3aa: CASSSTSGDDYEQYF
d_gene: NA; abundance: NA; j_gene: TRBJ1-4; v_gene: TRBV10-3; CDR3nt: TGTGCCATCAGTGAGTCACGGGGGGCGGTTGAAAAACTGTTTTTT; CDR3aa: CAISESRGAVEKLFF
d_gene: NA; abundance: NA; j_gene: TRBJ1-4; v_gene: TRBV9; CDR3nt: TGTGCCAGCAGCGTTTCTGGGGCATCCGGGGAAAAACTGTTTTTT; CDR3aa: CASSVSGASGEKLFF
d_gene: TRBD1; abundance: NA; j_gene: TRBJ2-7; v_gene: TRBV9; CDR3nt: TGTGCCAGCACCCGGACAGGGGAATCCTACGAGCAGTACTTC; CDR3aa: CASTRTGESYEQYF
d_gene: NA; abundance: NA; j_gene: TRBJ2-3; v_gene: TRBV6-4; CDR3nt: TGTGCCAGCAGTGACTTCGGAGATACGCAGTATTTT; CDR3aa: CASSDFGDTQYF
d_gene: TRBD1; abundance: NA; j_gene: TRBJ1-2; v_gene: TRBV28; CDR3nt: TGTGCCATTCTCCCGGGACAGGGTGGTGGCTACACCTTC; CDR3aa: CAILPGQGGGYTF
d_gene: TRBD1; abundance: few; j_gene: TRBJ1-5; v_gene: TRBV28; CDR3nt: TGTGCCAGCATTACAGGGGCTGGTCAGCCCCAGCATTTT; CDR3aa: CASITGAGQPQHF
d_gene: NA; abundance: NA; j_gene: TRBJ2-7; v_gene: TRBV28; CDR3nt: TGTGCCAGCAGTTTATTGGCAGAAACCTACGAGCAGTACTTC; CDR3aa: CASSLLAETYEQYF